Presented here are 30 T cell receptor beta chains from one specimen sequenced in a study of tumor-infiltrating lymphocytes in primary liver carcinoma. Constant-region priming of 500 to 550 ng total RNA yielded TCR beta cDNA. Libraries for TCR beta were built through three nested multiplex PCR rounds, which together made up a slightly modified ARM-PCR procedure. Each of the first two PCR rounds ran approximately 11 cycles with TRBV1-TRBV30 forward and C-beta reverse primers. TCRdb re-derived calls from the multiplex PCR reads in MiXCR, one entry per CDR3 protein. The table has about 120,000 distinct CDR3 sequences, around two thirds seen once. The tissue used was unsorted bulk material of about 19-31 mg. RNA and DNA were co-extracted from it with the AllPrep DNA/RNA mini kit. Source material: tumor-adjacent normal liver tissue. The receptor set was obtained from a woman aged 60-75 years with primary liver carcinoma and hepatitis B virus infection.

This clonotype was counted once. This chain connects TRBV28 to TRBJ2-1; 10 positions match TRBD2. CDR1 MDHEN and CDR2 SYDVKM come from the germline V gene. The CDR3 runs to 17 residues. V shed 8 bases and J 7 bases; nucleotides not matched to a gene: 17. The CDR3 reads CASGLITGTSVSNEQFF. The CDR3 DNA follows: TGTGCCAGCGGGCTCATAACCGGGACTAGCGTTTCGAATGAGCAGTTCTTC. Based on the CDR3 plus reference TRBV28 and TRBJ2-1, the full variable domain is DVKVTQSSRYLVKRTGEKVFLECVQDMDHENMFWYRQDPGLGLRLIYFSYDVKMKEKGDIPEGYSVSREKKERFSLILESASTNQTSMYLCASGLITGTSVSNEQFFGPGTRLTVL.

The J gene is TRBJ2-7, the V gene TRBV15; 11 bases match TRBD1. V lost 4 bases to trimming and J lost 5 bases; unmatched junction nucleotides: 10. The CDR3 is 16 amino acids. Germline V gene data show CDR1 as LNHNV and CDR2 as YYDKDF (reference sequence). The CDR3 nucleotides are TGTGCCACCAGCACCACCGTAGGGACAGGGGGAAACGAGCAGTACTTC. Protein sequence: CATSTTVGTGGNEQYF.

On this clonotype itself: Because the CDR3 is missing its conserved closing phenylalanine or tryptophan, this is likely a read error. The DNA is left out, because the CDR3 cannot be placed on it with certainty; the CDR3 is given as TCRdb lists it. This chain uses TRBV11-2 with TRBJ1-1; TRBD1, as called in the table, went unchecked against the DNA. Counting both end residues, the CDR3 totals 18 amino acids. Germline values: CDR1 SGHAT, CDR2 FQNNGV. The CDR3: CASSHPPDMTELNTEALY.

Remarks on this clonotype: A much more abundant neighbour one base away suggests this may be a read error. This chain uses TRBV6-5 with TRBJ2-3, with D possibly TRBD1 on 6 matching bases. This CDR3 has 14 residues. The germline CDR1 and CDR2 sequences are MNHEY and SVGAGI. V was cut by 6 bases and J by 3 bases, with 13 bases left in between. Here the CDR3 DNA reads TGTGCCAGCAGCAATGTCAGGGGAACAGATACGCAGTATTTT. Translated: CASSNVRGTDTQYF.

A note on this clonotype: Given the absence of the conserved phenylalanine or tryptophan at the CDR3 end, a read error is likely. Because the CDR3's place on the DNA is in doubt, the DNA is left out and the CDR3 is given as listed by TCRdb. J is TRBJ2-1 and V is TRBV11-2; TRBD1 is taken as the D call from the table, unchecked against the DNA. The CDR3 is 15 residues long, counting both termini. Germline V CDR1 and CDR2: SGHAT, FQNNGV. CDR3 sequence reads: CASSFEGARANEQSL.

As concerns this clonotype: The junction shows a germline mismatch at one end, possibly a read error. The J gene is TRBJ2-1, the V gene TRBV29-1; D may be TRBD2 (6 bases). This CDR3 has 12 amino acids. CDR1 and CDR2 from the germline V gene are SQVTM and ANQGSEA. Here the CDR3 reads CSISGLLNERFF. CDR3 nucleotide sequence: TGCAGCATTAGCGGACTACTGAATGAGCGGTTCTTC.

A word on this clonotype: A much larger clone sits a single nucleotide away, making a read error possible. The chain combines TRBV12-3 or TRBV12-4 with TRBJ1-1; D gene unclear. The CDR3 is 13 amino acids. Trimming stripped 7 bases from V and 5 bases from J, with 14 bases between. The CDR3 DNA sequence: TGTGCCAGCATCGCCAACCCGGGAACTGAAGCTTTCTTT. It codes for CASIANPGTEAFF.

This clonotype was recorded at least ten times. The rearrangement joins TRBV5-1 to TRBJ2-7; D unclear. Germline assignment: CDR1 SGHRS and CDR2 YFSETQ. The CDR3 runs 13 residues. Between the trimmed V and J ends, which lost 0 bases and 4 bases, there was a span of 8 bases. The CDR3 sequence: CASSLEWYYEQYF. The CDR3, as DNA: TGCGCCAGCAGCTTGGAGTGGTATTACGAGCAGTACTTC.

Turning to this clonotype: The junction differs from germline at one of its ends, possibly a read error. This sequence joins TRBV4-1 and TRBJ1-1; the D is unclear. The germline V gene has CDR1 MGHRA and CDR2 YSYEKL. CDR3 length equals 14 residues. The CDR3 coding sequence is TGCACCAGCAGCCAAGGGCAATCGAACGCTGAAGCTTTCTTT. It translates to CTSSQGQSNAEAFF.

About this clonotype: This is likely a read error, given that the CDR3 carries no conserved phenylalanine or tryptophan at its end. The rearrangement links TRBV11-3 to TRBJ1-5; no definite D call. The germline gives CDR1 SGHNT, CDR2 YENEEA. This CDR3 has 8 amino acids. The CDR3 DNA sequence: TGTGCCAACAGCTCCCAGCATATT. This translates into CANSSQHI.

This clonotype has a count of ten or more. The CDR3 loop is CASSLAAGYTF. The CDR3 DNA follows: TGTGCCAGCAGTTTGGCGGCTGGCTACACCTTC. The rearrangement uses TRBV28 and TRBJ1-2; D is ambiguous. The CDR3 is 11 amino acids. Trimming stripped 3 bases from V and 7 bases from J, with 6 bases between. CDR1 is MDHEN, CDR2 SYDVKM, per germline.

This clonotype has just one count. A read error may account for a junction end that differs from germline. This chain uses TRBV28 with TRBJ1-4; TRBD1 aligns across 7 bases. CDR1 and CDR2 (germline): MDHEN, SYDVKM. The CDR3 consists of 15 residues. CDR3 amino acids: CAISPWTGGNEKLFF. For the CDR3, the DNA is TGTGCCATCAGTCCATGGACAGGTGGGAATGAGAAACTGTTTTTT. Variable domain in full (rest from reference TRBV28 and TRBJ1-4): DVKVTQSSRYLVKRTGEKVFLECVQDMDHENMFWYRQDPGLGLRLIYFSYDVKMKEKGDIPEGYSVSREKKERFSLILESASTNQTSMYLCAISPWTGGNEKLFFGSGTQLSVL.

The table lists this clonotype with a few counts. In nucleotides, the CDR3 is TGCGCCAGCAGCTCTTCAGGAGGCCCCGCTAGCGGCCAAGAGACCCAGTACTTC. Its translation is CASSSSGGPASGQETQYF. The chain combines TRBV4-1 with TRBJ2-5; 7 nucleotides agree with TRBD2. J lost 1 base, V lost 5 bases, and 16 bases had no gene match. CDR1 is MGHRA, CDR2 YSYEKL, per germline. The CDR3 contains 18 residues.

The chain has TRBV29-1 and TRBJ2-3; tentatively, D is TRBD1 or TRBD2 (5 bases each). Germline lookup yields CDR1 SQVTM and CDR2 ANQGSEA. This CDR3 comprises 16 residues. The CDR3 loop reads CTVEARGPIYADTQYF. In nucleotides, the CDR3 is TGCACTGTTGAAGCACGGGGCCCTATCTACGCAGATACGCAGTATTTT.

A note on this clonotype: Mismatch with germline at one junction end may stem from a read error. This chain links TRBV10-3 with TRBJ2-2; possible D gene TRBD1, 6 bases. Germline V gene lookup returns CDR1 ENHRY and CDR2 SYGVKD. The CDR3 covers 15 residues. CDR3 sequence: CAISGRTVGTGKLFF. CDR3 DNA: TGTGCCATCAGTGGAAGGACAGTTGGCACCGGGAAGCTGTTTTTT.

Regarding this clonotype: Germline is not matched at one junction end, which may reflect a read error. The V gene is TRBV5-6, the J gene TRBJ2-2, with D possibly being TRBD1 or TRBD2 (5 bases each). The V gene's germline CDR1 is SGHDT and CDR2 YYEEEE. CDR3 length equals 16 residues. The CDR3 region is CASSRRGITNTGELLF. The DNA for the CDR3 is TGTGCCAGCAGCCGTAGGGGCATAACGAACACCGGGGAGCTGCTTTTT.

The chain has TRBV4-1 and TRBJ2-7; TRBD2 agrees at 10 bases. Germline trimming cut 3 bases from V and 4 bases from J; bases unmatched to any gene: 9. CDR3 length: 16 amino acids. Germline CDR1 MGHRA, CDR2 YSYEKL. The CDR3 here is CASSHGSGRAGYEQYF. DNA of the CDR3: TGCGCCAGCAGCCACGGAAGCGGGAGGGCCGGTTACGAGCAGTACTTC.

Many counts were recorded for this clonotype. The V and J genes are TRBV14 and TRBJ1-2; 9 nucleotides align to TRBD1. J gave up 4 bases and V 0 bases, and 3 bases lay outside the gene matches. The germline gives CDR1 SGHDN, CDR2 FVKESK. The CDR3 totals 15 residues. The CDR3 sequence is CASSQDTGGVYGYTF. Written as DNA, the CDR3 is TGTGCCAGCAGCCAAGATACAGGGGGCGTCTATGGCTACACCTTC.

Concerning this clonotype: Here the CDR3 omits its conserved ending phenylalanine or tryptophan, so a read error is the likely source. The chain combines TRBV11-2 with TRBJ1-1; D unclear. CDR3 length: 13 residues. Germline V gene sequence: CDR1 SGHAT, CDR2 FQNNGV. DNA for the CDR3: TGTGCCAGCAACTTACTTGGGAACACTGAAGCTTTCTCC. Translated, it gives CASNLLGNTEAFS.

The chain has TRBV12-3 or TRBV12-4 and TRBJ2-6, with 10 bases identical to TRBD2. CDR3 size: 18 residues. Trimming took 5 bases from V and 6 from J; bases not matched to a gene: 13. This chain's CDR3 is CASSLTSGIFPEANVLTF. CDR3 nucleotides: TGTGCCAGCAGTCTCACTAGCGGGATCTTCCCTGAGGCCAACGTCCTGACTTTC.

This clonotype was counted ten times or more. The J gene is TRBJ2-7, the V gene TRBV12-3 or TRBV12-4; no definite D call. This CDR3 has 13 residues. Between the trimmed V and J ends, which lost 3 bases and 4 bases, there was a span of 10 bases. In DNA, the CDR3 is TGTGCCAGCAGTTTCGGCAGGACGTACGAGCAGTACTTC. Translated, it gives CASSFGRTYEQYF.

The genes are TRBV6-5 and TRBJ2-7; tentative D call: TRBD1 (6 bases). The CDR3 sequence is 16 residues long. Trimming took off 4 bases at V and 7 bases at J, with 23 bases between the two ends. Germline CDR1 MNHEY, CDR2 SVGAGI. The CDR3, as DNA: TGTGCCAGCAGTTCCAATACCGGGACACCGGTTATGGAGCAGTACTTC. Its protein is CASSSNTGTPVMEQYF.

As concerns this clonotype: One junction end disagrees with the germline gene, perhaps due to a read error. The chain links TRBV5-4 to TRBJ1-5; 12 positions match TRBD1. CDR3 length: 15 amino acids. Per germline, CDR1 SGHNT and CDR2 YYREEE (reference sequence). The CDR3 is CTSSLGTGGSQPQHF. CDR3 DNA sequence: TGTACCAGCAGCTTGGGGACAGGGGGCAGCCAGCCCCAGCATTTC.

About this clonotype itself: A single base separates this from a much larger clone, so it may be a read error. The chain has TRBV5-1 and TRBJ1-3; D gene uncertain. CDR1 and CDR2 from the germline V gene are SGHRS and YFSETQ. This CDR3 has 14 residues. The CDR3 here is CDSSLAGAGNTIYF. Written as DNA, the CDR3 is TGCGACAGCAGCTTGGCCGGCGCTGGAAACACCATATATTTT.

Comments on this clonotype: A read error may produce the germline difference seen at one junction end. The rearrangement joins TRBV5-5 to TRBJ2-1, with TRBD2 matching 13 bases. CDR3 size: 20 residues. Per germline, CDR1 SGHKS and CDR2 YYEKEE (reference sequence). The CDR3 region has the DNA TGTGCCAGCAGCTTGGCCGGGACTAGCGGGACGGGGAGCTCCTACGATGAGCAATTCTTC. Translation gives CASSLAGTSGTGSSYDEQFF.

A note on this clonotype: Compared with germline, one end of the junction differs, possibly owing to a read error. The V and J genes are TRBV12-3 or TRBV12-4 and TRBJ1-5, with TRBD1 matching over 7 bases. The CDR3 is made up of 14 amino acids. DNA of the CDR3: TGTGCTAGCAGGCCTGACAGGGAGAATCAGCGCCAGCATTTT. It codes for CASRPDRENQRQHF.

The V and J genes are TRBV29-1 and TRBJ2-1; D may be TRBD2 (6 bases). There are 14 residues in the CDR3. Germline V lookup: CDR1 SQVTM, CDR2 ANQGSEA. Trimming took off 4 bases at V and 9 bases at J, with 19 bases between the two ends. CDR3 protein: CSVVATRGAIEQFF. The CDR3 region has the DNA TGCAGCGTTGTAGCGACTAGAGGGGCCATTGAGCAGTTCTTC.

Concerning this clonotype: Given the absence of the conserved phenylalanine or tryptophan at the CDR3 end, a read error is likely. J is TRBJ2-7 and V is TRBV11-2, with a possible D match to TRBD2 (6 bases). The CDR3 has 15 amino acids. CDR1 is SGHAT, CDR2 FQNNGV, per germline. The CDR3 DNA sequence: TGTGCCTGCAGCTTATCTTCCGGGAGTTGGGGCAAGCAGTACTTA. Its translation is CACSLSSGSWGKQYL.

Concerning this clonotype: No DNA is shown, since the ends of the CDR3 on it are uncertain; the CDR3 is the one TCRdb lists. The CDR3 region is CSIHGGSGYGCTF. V gene TRBV29-1 combines with J gene TRBJ1-2. The length of the CDR3 is 13 amino acids, counting both ends. Germline V gives CDR1 SQVTM, CDR2 ANQGSEA.

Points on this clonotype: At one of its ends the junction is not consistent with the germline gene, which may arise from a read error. DNA of the CDR3: TGTGCCAGTAGTTACGTACTTAGCGGGAGAATTATGGTCAAAAACATTCAGTACTTC. Protein product: CASSYVLSGRIMVKNIQYF. The chain employs TRBV6-2 or TRBV6-3 and TRBJ2-4; 9 positions match TRBD2. This CDR3 spans 19 amino acids. CDR1 and CDR2 (germline): MNHEY, SVGEGT.